A single sample is the source of the 30 T cell receptor beta chains below, sequenced in a study of blood T cell repertoires in COVID-19 (dated by TCRdb to about 2020). Library preparation used the immunoSEQ multiplex PCR assay. As stored in TCRdb, this immuneACCESS dataset retains in-frame rearrangements with V and J assigned. A fraction of the clones does not appear; measured against another copy, unresolved V genes explain less than half of the discrepancy, and the remainder lacks a known reason. Present in this sample are 230,000 or so clones, 70% to 85% of which were seen just once. Under 2.5% of the sample is in the top ten clones. Material: peripheral blood. All receptors come from a man in his forties who had recovered from COVID-19.

This chain uses TRBV2 with TRBJ2-7, with unresolved D. Germline loops: CDR1 SNHLY, CDR2 FYNNEI. Trimming pared 8 bases from V and 3 bases from J, leaving 14 bases between. The CDR3 is made up of 13 amino acids. The chain's CDR3 is CASGSVRSYEQYF. CDR3 in DNA: TGTGCCAGCGGCTCGGTGAGGAGCTACGAGCAGTACTTC.

The table lists this clone with a count of one. This rearrangement joins TRBV30 to TRBJ1-4; possible D gene TRBD1, 6 bases. The CDR3 has 12 residues. Looked up from germline, CDR1 is GTSNPN and CDR2 is SVGIG (reference sequence). Trimming cost V 8 bases and J 3 bases, with 10 bases left between them. The CDR3 loop is CAGQGPNEKLFF. The CDR3 DNA follows: TGTGCCGGGCAGGGGCCTAATGAAAAACTGTTTTTT.

The chain has TRBV29-1 and TRBJ1-1; D is unclear. The CDR3 totals 13 residues. Germline CDR1 and CDR2: SQVTM and ANQGSEA. The V gene lost 3 bases and the J gene lost 4 bases, with 12 bases spanning the gap. The CDR3 loop reads CSVDFKGGTEAFF. CDR3 DNA sequence: TGCAGCGTTGATTTCAAGGGAGGCACTGAAGCTTTCTTT.

The chain recombines TRBV10-3 with TRBJ1-1; D call uncertain. V was shortened by 11 bases and J by 0 bases, with 16 bases between the two germline ends. This CDR3 is built from 14 residues. In germline, CDR1 is ENHRY, CDR2 SYGVKD. This CDR3 reads CAVQRPGMNTEAFF. The CDR3 nucleotides are TGTGCCGTACAAAGGCCAGGAATGAACACTGAAGCTTTCTTT.

J is TRBJ2-1 and V is TRBV6-5; 13 bases are a match to TRBD2. The junction had 0 bases not matched to a gene; V was cut back by 6 bases and J by 7 bases. The CDR3 runs to 13 residues. Looked up from germline, CDR1 is MNHEY and CDR2 is SVGAGI. In DNA form, the CDR3 reads TGTGCCAGCAGACTAGCGGGAGGGAATGAGCAGTTCTTC. This translates into CASRLAGGNEQFF.

This clone appeared a few times. The rearrangement joins TRBV5-4 to TRBJ2-3; the match to TRBD2 covers 11 bases. Germline V lookup: CDR1 SGHNT, CDR2 YYREEE (reference sequence). Unmatched junction bases numbered 11, after V lost 1 base and J lost 7 bases. This CDR3 spans 17 amino acids. The CDR3 region has the DNA TGTGCCAGCAGCTTGCTACTACTAGCGGGAGCGAGGCATACGCAGTATTTT. It specifies CASSLLLLAGARHTQYF. Supplemented by reference TRBV5-4 and TRBJ2-3, the full variable domain reads ETGVTQSPTHLIKTRGQQVTLRCSSQSGHNTVSWYQQALGQGPQFIFQYYREEENGRGNFPPRFSGLQFPNYSSELNVNALELDDSALYLCASSLLLLAGARHTQYFGPGTRLTVL.

This chain uses TRBV5-1 with TRBJ2-1, with TRBD2 matching over 9 bases. The CDR3 sequence is 15 residues long. Germline loops: CDR1 SGHRS, CDR2 YFSETQ. V dropped 0 bases and J dropped 8; count of bases not matched to a gene: 6. CDR3 sequence reads: CASSLEVAGAYEQFF. As DNA, the CDR3 is TGCGCCAGCAGCTTGGAAGTAGCGGGGGCCTATGAGCAGTTCTTC.

In DNA form, the CDR3 reads TGTGCCAGCAGCACTCGGACAGGGAAAGACTACGAGCAGTACTTC. Translation gives CASSTRTGKDYEQYF. This chain joins TRBV11-3 and TRBJ2-7; 8 bases agree with TRBD1. The V gene end was trimmed by 5 bases and the J gene end by 3 bases; junction bases not matched to a gene: 9. The germline V gene encodes CDR1 SGHNT and CDR2 YENEEA. This CDR3 spans 15 amino acids.

CDR3 sequence (DNA): TGTGCCAGCAGCTTGGAATACCAGACAGGCCGGTATGGCTACACCTTC. Its protein is CASSLEYQTGRYGYTF. The chain is built from TRBV5-5 and TRBJ1-2, with D possibly TRBD1 on 6 matching bases. The ends were cut back, 0 bases at V and 5 bases at J, with 17 bases in the middle. The CDR3 sequence is 16 residues long. CDR1 and CDR2 from the germline V gene are SGHKS and YYEKEE (reference sequence).

The chain is built from TRBV18 and TRBJ2-3; no clear D. This CDR3 contains 15 residues. Germline loops: CDR1 KGHSH, CDR2 LQKENI. Trimming took off 2 bases at V and 2 bases at J, with 11 bases between the two ends. The CDR3 loop reads CASSPNPLITDTQYF. The CDR3 DNA sequence: TGTGCCAGCTCACCAAATCCCCTAATCACAGATACGCAGTATTTT. Using reference TRBV18 and TRBJ2-3 for the parts outside the CDR3, the full variable domain is NAGVMQNPRHLVRRRGQEARLRCSPMKGHSHVYWYRQLPEEGLKFMVYLQKENIIDESGMPKERFSAEFPKEGPSILRIQQVVRGDSAAYFCASSPNPLITDTQYFGPGTRLTVL.

The count of this clone is one. The V and J genes are TRBV7-2 and TRBJ1-4; D gene uncertain. CDR1 is SGHTA, CDR2 FQGNSA, per germline. Trimming left V 0 bases short and J 0 bases short, with 5 bases between. The CDR3 runs to 15 residues. The CDR3 region has the DNA TGTGCCAGCAGCTTAGCCCCCGCAACTAATGAAAAACTGTTTTTT. It yields the protein CASSLAPATNEKLFF.

The V gene is TRBV4-3, the J gene TRBJ2-1; 9 nucleotides align to TRBD2. The V gene end was trimmed by 1 base and the J gene end by 5 bases; junction bases not matched to a gene: 3. The CDR3 covers 15 residues. Germline V lookup: CDR1 LGHNA, CDR2 YSLEER. The CDR3 spells CASSQGLAGHNEQFF. CDR3 in DNA: TGCGCCAGCAGCCAAGGTCTAGCGGGGCACAATGAGCAGTTCTTC.

This clone was picked up one time. The chain recombines TRBV6-2 or TRBV6-3 with TRBJ2-5; possible D gene TRBD2, 6 bases. This CDR3 is 16 amino acids long. The germline V and J ends were trimmed by 4 bases and 2 bases, with 17 bases remaining between them. The V gene's germline CDR1 is MNHEY and CDR2 SVGEGT. The CDR3 DNA sequence: TGTGCCAGCAGTTCGTTGTACCCGGCGGGGCAAGAGACCCAGTACTTC. It codes for CASSSLYPAGQETQYF.

This sequence joins TRBV4-3 and TRBJ2-5, with 12 bases fitting TRBD2. Per germline, CDR1 LGHNA and CDR2 YSLEER. The CDR3 sequence is 16 residues long. V shed 1 base and J 4 bases; nucleotides not matched to a gene: 4. In DNA, the CDR3 is TGCGCCAGCAGCCAAGGGGAACTAGCGGGGGGAGAGACCCAGTACTTC. This translates into CASSQGELAGGETQYF.

The rearrangement uses TRBV6-5 and TRBJ1-1; TRBD1 matches 9 bases. This CDR3 spans 14 amino acids. Per germline, CDR1 MNHEY and CDR2 SVGAGI. The V gene end was trimmed by 7 bases and the J gene end by 5 bases; junction bases not matched to a gene: 8. CDR3 nucleotides: TGTGCCAGCACCCCGACAGGGGGTAGGACTGAAGCTTTCTTT. Translation: CASTPTGGRTEAFF.

This chain uses TRBV6-5 with TRBJ1-3, with D perhaps matching TRBD1 (6 bases). Trimming took off 4 bases at V and 3 bases at J, with 10 bases between the two ends. This CDR3 contains 14 residues. Looked up from germline, CDR1 is MNHEY and CDR2 is SVGAGI. CDR3 sequence: CASSFGTSGNTIYF. The CDR3 DNA sequence: TGTGCCAGCAGTTTTGGGACAAGTGGAAACACCATATATTTT.

The genes are TRBV7-9 and TRBJ2-1, with 9 bases matching TRBD1. V was clipped by 5 bases and J by 2 bases; unmatched bases: 7. Germline CDR1 is SEHNR and CDR2 is FQNEAQ (reference sequence). The CDR3 runs to 16 residues. DNA for the CDR3: TGTGCCAGCAGCAATCCGGGACAGGGCACCTACAATGAGCAGTTCTTC. Protein: CASSNPGQGTYNEQFF.

This rearrangement joins TRBV2 to TRBJ1-2; D is perhaps TRBD1 (5 bases). Trimming stripped 6 bases from V and 1 base from J, with 18 bases between. The germline V gene has CDR1 SNHLY and CDR2 FYNNEI. This CDR3 spans 16 amino acids. CDR3 DNA sequence: TGTGCCAGCAGGGGCCGGGGGGATCTCCTTAACTATGGCTACACCTTC. Its translation: CASRGRGDLLNYGYTF.

This chain uses TRBV3-1 (or the pseudogene TRBV3-2) with TRBJ1-1, with TRBD1 matching over 7 bases. CDR1 is LGHDT and CDR2 is YNNKEL in the germline V gene (reference sequence). The J segment lost 1 base and the V segment lost 1 base, leaving 3 bases of the junction unmatched. CDR3 length: 15 amino acids. The CDR3 DNA is TGTGCCAGCAGCCAAGTATACAGGGGGAACACTGAAGCTTTCTTT. It yields the protein CASSQVYRGNTEAFF.

The DNA for the CDR3 is TGTGCCAGCAGCGTATACAGGGATCCAGATTCACCCCTCCACTTT. It specifies CASSVYRDPDSPLHF. The V call is TRBV11-2, the J call TRBJ1-6; D may be TRBD1 (6 bases). The CDR3 is made up of 15 amino acids. Trimming cost V 5 bases and J 8 bases, with 16 bases left between them. Germline V gives CDR1 SGHAT, CDR2 FQNNGV.

This chain links TRBV5-6 with TRBJ2-1, with 8 bases fitting TRBD1. Germline CDR1 reads SGHDT; CDR2 reads YYEEEE. Trimming at V came to 3 bases and at J to 8 bases, leaving 1 base not matched to a gene. The CDR3 has 12 residues. This chain's CDR3 is CASSWTGHEQFF. As DNA, the CDR3 is TGTGCCAGCAGCTGGACAGGGCATGAGCAGTTCTTC.

J is TRBJ2-1 and V is TRBV6-6, with a tentative D call TRBD2 (6 bases). The CDR3 is 12 amino acids. Trimming stripped 8 bases from V and 6 bases from J, with 11 bases between. The V gene's germline CDR1 is MNHNY and CDR2 SVGAGI (reference sequence). The CDR3 reads CASGGSGNEQFF. The CDR3 DNA sequence: TGTGCCAGCGGGGGGTCGGGCAATGAGCAGTTCTTC.

The chain employs TRBV27 and TRBJ2-5, with 11 bases lining up with TRBD2. CDR3 length: 15 residues. Trimming took 6 bases from V and 2 from J; bases not matched to a gene: 5. From germline, CDR1 is MNHEY and CDR2 SMNVEV (reference sequence). The CDR3 sequence is CASRTSGGGQETQYF. In DNA form, the CDR3 reads TGTGCCAGCAGAACTAGCGGGGGAGGGCAAGAGACCCAGTACTTC.

CDR3 bases: TGTGCCAGCACCAACGGCGGGCTAGCGGGAGTCGGCGGGGAGCTGTTTTTT. It encodes CASTNGGLAGVGGELFF. This chain links TRBV3-1 (or the pseudogene TRBV3-2) with TRBJ2-2; TRBD2 matches 10 bases. The CDR3 is 17 residues long. From germline, CDR1 is LGHDT and CDR2 YNNKEL (reference sequence). The trim removed 7 bases at V and 7 bases at J, leaving 15 bases unmatched.

The genes are TRBV29-1 and TRBJ2-3; D gene ambiguous. Trimming took off 8 bases at V and 6 bases at J, with 18 bases between the two ends. This CDR3 region has 13 residues. The germline gives CDR1 SQVTM, CDR2 ANQGSEA. CDR3 sequence: CSSARMAADTQYF. As DNA, the CDR3 is TGCAGCTCGGCCCGAATGGCGGCGGATACGCAGTATTTT.

The chain uses TRBV7-2 and TRBJ2-4, with a weak D call TRBD2 (6 bases). The germline V gene has CDR1 SGHTA and CDR2 FQGNSA. The CDR3 covers 15 residues. Trimming took off 5 bases at V and 8 bases at J, with 19 bases between the two ends. CDR3 residues: CASSRSGQGGDIQYF. The DNA for the CDR3 is TGTGCCAGCAGCCGCAGTGGGCAAGGAGGGGACATTCAGTACTTC.

This sequence joins TRBV19 and TRBJ1-4; D call uncertain. CDR1 LNHDA and CDR2 SQIVND come from the germline V gene (reference sequence). This CDR3 contains 12 residues. Trimming removed 3 bases from V and 12 bases from J, with 11 bases in between. CDR3 bases: TGTGCCAGTAGTATGTATGCAGGCGAACTGTTTTTT. This gives the protein CASSMYAGELFF. The complete variable domain, with remaining parts taken from reference TRBV19 and TRBJ1-4, reads DGGITQSPKYLFRKEGQNVTLSCEQNLNHDAMYWYRQDPGQGLRLIYYSQIVNDFQKGDIAEGYSVSREKKESFPLTVTSAQKNPTAFYLCASSMYAGELFFGSGTQLSVL.

This chain joins TRBV6-5 and TRBJ1-6; the match to TRBD1 covers 7 bases. V shed 6 bases, J shed 2 bases, and the junction held 4 bases outside the gene matches. The CDR3 contains 15 residues. CDR1 MNHEY and CDR2 SVGAGI come from the germline V gene. The CDR3 reads CASRGGGPYNSPLHF. The CDR3, as DNA: TGTGCCAGCAGAGGAGGGGGCCCCTATAATTCACCCCTCCACTTT.

This chain uses TRBV6-5 with TRBJ2-1; D is possibly TRBD2 (5 bases). This CDR3 has 14 amino acids. Trimming left V 5 bases short and J 3 bases short, with 11 bases between. Germline V gene lookup returns CDR1 MNHEY and CDR2 SVGAGI. The CDR3: CASSQRTGYNEQFF. CDR3 DNA: TGTGCCAGCAGTCAAAGGACTGGCTACAATGAGCAGTTCTTC.

Here the CDR3 reads CASSPWTGGQDDYGYTF. CDR3 nucleotides: TGTGCCAGCTCACCATGGACAGGGGGTCAGGACGACTATGGCTACACCTTC. The gene calls are TRBV18 and TRBJ1-2, with 10 bases lining up with TRBD1. Trimming cost V 2 bases and J 3 bases; bases outside gene matches: 9. The CDR3 is 17 amino acids. Germline V CDR1 and CDR2: KGHSH, LQKENI.